This T cell receptor beta chain emerged from a study of Ad26.COV2.S vaccination and SARS-CoV-2 variants. The sample holds a few counts of this clone. Assay used: immunoSEQ multiplex PCR; TCRdb lists only in-frame clones, some missing. The sample lists around 300,000 clones, around 88% seen once, with roughly 5% in the top ten. The treatment: 15 to 20 received Ad26.COV2.S at low or high dose, single or two shots; roughly five received placebo; per-sample allocation not given. Collection of the samples took place on day 63 after the first injection of vaccine or placebo. Trimming took 0 bases from V and 7 from J, leaving 15 bases between them. The CDR3 length is 15 residues. From germline, CDR1 is SEHNR and CDR2 FQNEAQ (reference sequence).

The material was peripheral blood, obtained in a trial of Ad26.COV2.S vaccine versus placebo. This chain uses TRBV7-9 with TRBJ2-5, with D possibly being TRBD2 (6 bases). The clonotype comes from a person between 18 and 60 years old who received the Ad26.COV2.S COVID-19 vaccine or a placebo. The DNA for the CDR3 is TGTGCCAGCAGCTTAGCATTAGGAGGGTCCTCGACCCAGTACTTC. Protein sequence: CASSLALGGSSTQYF.